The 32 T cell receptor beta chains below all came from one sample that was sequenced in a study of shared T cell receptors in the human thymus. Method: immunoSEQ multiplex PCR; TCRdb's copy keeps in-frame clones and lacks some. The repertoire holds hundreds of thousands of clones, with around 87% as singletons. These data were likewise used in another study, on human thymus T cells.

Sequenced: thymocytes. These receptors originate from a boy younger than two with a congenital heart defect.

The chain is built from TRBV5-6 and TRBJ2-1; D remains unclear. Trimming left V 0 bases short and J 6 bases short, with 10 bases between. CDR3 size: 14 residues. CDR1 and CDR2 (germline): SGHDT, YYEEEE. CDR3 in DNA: TGTGCCAGCAGCTTGGGAACTATTGCCAATGAGCAGTTCTTC. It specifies CASSLGTIANEQFF.

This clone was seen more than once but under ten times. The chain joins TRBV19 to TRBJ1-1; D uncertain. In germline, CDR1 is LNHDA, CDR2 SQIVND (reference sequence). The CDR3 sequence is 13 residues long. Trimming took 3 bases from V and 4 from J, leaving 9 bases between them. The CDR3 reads CASSIGSVTEAFF. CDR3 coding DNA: TGTGCCAGTAGTATCGGGTCGGTCACTGAAGCTTTCTTT.

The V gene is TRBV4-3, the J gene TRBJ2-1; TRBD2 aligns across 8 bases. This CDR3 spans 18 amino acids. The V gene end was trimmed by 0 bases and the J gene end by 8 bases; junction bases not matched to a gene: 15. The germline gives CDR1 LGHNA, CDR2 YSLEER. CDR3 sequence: CASSQDRVAGGLGDEQFF. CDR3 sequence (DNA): TGCGCCAGCAGCCAAGACCGGGTGGCGGGAGGATTAGGTGATGAGCAGTTCTTC.

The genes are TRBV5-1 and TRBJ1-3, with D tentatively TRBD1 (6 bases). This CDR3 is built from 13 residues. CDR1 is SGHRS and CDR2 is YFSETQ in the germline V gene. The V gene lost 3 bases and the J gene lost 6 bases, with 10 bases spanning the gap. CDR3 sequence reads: CASSSTGKNTIYF. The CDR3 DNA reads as TGCGCCAGCAGCTCTACAGGGAAAAACACCATATATTTT.

For the CDR3, the DNA is TGTGCCAGTAGTACTCCCGGGACAGGGAGTGACTACGAGCAGTACTTC. Its translation: CASSTPGTGSDYEQYF. V and J are TRBV19 and TRBJ2-7; 9 bases align to TRBD1. The CDR3 covers 16 residues. V gave up 4 bases and J gave up 3 bases; unmatched junction bases: 10. Germline values: CDR1 LNHDA, CDR2 SQIVND (reference sequence).

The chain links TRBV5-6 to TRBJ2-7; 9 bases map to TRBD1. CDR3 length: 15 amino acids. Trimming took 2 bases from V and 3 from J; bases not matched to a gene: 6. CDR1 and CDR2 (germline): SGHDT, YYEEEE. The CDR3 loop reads CASSFWDRDYYEQYF. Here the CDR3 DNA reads TGTGCCAGCAGCTTCTGGGACAGGGACTACTACGAGCAGTACTTC.

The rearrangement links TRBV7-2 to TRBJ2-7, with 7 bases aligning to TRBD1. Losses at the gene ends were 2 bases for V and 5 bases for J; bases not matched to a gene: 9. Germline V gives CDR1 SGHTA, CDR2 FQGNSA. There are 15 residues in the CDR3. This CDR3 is CASSLRGTAPNEQYF. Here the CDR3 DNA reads TGTGCCAGCAGCTTAAGGGGGACAGCTCCTAACGAGCAGTACTTC.

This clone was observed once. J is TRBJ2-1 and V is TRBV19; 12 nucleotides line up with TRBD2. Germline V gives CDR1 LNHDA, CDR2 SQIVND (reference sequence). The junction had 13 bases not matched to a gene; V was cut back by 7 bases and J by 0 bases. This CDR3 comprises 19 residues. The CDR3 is CASMGLAGGKPSSYNEQFF. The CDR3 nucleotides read TGTGCCAGTATGGGTCTAGCGGGAGGGAAACCCAGCTCCTACAATGAGCAGTTCTTC.

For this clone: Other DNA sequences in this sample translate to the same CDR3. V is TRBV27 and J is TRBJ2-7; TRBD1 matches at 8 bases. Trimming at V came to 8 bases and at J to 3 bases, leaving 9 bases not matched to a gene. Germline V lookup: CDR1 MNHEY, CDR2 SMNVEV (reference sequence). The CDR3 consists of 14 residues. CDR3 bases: TGTGCCAGCTCATTCGGACAGGGAGGCTACGAGCAGTACTTC. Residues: CASSFGQGGYEQYF.

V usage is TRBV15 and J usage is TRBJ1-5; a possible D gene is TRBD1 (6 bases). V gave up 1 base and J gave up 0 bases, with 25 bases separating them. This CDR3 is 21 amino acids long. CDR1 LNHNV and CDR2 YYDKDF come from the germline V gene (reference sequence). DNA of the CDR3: TGTGCCACCAGCAGAGCAGGGCCCTTGACCGGGACACCTATTAGCAATCAGCCCCAGCATTTT. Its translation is CATSRAGPLTGTPISNQPQHF.

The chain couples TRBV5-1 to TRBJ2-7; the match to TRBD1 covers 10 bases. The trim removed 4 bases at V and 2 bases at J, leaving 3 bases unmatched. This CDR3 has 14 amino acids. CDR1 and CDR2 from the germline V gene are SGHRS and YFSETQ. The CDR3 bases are TGCGCCAGCAGCAGTGGACAGGGGGCCTACGAGCAGTACTTC. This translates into CASSSGQGAYEQYF.

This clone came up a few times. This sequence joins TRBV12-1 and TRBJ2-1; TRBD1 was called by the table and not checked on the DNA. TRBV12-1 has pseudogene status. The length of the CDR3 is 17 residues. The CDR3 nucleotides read TGTGCCAGCACCCCTTTGCCAGGGGCTAGGGGTTACAATGAGCAGTTCTTC. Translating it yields CASTPLPGARGYNEQFF.

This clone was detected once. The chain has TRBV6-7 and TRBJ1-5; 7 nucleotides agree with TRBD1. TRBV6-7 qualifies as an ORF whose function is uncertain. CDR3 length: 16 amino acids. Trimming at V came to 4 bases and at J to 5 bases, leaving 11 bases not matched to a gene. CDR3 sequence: CASSSPQGVGDQPQHF. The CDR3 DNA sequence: TGTGCCAGCAGTTCCCCCCAGGGGGTGGGGGATCAGCCCCAGCATTTT.

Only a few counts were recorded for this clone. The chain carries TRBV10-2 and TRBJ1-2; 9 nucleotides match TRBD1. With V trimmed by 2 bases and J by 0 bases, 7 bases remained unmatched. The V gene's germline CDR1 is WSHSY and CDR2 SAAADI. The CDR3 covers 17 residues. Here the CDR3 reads CASSEGTRDRANYGYTF. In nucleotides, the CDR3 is TGCGCCAGCAGTGAGGGGACACGGGACAGGGCTAACTATGGCTACACCTTC.

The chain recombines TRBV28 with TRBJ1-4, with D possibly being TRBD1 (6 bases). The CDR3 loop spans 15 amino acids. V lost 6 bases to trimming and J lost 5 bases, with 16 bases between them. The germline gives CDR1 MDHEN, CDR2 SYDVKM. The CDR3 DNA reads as TGTGCCAGCAGCCAATGGACAGACCAGAATGAAAAACTGTTTTTT. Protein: CASSQWTDQNEKLFF.

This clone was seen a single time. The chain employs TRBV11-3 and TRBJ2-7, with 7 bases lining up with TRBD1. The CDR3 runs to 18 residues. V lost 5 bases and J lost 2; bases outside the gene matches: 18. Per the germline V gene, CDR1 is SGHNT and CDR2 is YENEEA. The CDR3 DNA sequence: TGTGCCAGCAGCCCCCCCACCTACAGGGGCCTTCCCCCCTACGAGCAGTACTTC. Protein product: CASSPPTYRGLPPYEQYF.

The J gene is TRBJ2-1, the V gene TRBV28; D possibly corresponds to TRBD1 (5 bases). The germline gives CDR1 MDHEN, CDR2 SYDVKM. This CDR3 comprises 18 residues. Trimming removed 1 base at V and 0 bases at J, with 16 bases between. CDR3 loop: CASSLFPLQVRSYNEQFF. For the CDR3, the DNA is TGTGCCAGCAGTTTATTCCCCCTACAGGTCCGCTCCTACAATGAGCAGTTCTTC.

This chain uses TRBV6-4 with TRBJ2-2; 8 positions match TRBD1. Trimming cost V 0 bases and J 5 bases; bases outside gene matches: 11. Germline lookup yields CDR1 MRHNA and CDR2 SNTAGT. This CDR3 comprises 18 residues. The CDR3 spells CASSDSDGQGAGTGELFF. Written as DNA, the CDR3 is TGTGCCAGCAGTGACTCAGATGGGCAGGGGGCTGGAACCGGGGAGCTGTTTTTT.

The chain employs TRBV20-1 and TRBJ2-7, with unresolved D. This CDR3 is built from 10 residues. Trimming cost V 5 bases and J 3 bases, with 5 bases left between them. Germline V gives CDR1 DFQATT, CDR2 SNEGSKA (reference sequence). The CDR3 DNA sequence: TGCAGTGCTCTAATCTACGAGCAGTACTTC. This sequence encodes CSALIYEQYF.

CDR3: CASSVSLTDTQYF. In nucleotides, the CDR3 is TGTGCCAGCAGCGTCTCCCTCACAGATACGCAGTATTTT. This sequence joins TRBV7-2 and TRBJ2-3, with D uncertain. The CDR3 runs 13 residues. With 5 bases removed from V and 2 bases from J, the gap between germline ends came to 8 bases. Per the germline V gene, CDR1 is SGHTA and CDR2 is FQGNSA.

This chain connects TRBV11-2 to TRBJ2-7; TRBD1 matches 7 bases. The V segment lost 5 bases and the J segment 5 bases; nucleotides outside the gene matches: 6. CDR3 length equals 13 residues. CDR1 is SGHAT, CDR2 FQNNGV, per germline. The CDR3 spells CASSAQTGNEQYF. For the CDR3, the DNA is TGTGCCAGCAGCGCGCAGACAGGGAACGAGCAGTACTTC.

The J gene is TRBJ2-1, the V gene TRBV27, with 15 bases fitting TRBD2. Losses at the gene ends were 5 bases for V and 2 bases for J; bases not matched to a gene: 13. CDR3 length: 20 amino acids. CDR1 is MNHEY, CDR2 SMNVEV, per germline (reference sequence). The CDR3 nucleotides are TGTGCCAGCAGTATCCCAGAAGGGACTAGCGGGAGGTCCGCCTACAATGAGCAGTTCTTC. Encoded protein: CASSIPEGTSGRSAYNEQFF.

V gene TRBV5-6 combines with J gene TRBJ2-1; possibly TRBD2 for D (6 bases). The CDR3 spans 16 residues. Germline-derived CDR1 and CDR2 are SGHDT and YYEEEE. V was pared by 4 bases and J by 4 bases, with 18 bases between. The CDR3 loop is CASSLRTAGPYNEQFF. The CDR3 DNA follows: TGTGCCAGCAGCCTACGGACGGCGGGACCATACAATGAGCAGTTCTTC.

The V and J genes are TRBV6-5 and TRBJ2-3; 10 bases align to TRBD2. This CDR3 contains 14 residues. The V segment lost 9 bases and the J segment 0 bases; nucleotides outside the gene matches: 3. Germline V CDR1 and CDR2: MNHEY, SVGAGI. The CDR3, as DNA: TGTGCCAGTAGCGGGAGGCCGAGCACAGATACGCAGTATTTT. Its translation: CASSGRPSTDTQYF.

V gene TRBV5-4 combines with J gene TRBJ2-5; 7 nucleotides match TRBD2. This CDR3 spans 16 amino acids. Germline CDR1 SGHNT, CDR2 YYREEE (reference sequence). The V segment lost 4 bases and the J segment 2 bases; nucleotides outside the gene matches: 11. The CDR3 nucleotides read TGTGCCAGCAGCCCGGGCGTCCTAGCGGTTCAAGAGACCCAGTACTTC. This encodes CASSPGVLAVQETQYF.

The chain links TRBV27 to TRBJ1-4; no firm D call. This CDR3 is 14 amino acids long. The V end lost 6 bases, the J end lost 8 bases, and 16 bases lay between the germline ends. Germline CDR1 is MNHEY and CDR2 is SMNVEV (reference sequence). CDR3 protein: CASSKTRGGEKLFF. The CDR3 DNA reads TGTGCCAGCAGCAAGACGCGGGGTGGAGAAAAACTGTTTTTT.

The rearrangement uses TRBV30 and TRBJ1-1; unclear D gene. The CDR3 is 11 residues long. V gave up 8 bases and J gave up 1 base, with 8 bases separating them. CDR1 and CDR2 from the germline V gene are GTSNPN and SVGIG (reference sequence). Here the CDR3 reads CASEENTEAFF. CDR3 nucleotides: TGTGCCAGCGAGGAGAACACTGAAGCTTTCTTT.

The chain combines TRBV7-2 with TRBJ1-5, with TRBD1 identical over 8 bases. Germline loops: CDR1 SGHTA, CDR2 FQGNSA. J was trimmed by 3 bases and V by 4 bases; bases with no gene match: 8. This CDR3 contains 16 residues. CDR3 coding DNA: TGTGCCAGCAGCTCCCGGACAGGGCCTTTCAATCAGCCCCAGCATTTT. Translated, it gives CASSSRTGPFNQPQHF.

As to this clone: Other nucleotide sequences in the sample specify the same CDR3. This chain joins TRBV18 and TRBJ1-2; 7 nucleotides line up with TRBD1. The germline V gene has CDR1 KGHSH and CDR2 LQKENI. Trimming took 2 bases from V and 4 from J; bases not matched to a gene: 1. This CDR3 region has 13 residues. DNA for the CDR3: TGTGCCAGCTCACCAGGGACAGCCTATGGCTACACCTTC. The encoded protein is CASSPGTAYGYTF.

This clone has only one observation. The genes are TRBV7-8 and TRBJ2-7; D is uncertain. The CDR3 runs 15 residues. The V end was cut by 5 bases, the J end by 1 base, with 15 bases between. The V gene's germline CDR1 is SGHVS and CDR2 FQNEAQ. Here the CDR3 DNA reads TGTGCCAGCAGCCCCACAGCAACGGAATCCTACGAGCAGTACTTC. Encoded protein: CASSPTATESYEQYF.

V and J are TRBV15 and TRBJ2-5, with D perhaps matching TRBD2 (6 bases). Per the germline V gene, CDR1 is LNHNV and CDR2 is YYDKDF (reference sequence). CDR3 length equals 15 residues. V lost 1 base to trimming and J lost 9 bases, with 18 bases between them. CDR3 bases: TGTGCCACCAGCAGAGTGGAAAGAGGGTGGGAGGCCCAGTACTTC. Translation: CATSRVERGWEAQYF.

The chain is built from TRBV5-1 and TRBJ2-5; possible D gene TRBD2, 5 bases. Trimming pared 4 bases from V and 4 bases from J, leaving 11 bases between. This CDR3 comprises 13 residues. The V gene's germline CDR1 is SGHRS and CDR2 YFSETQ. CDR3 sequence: CASSPRGSETQYF. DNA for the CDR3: TGCGCCAGCAGCCCCCGCGGGTCAGAGACCCAGTACTTC.